Presented here are 25 T cell receptor beta chains from one specimen sequenced in a study of T cells after posttransplantation cyclophosphamide. Methotrexate plus calcineurin inhibitor accompanied controls' myeloablative marrow transplants; sampling was 1 year later. Produced via immunoSEQ multiplex PCR; TCRdb's table is partial and in-frame only. The repertoire holds approximately 10,000 clones, 70% to 90% seen once, with 26% in the top ten. Sequencing used PBMCs, obtained after an allogeneic stem cell transplant with a calcineurin inhibitor and methotrexate. The receptors were sampled from a young adult male patient who received an allogeneic stem cell transplant from an unrelated donor, was CMV-positive, and had no GVHD. T cells may partly derive from the graft donor.

The genes are TRBV14 and TRBJ1-2; 8 nucleotides match TRBD1. V trimming: 1 base; J trimming: 2 bases; junction bases outside the gene matches: 3. The CDR3 extends over 15 amino acids. Germline-derived CDR1 and CDR2 are SGHDN and FVKESK. The CDR3 region is CASSQVGTGNYGYTF. CDR3 DNA sequence: TGTGCCAGCAGCCAAGTCGGGACAGGAAACTATGGCTACACCTTC.

Regarding this clone: The same CDR3 can be traced to other DNA sequences in this sample. The gene calls are TRBV9 and TRBJ2-3, with 9 bases lining up with TRBD2. Germline V lookup: CDR1 SGDLS, CDR2 YYNGEE. V shed 0 bases, J shed 6 bases, and the junction held 5 bases outside the gene matches. This CDR3 has 15 residues. CDR3 bases: TGTGCCAGCAGCGTAGGCGGGAGGGCCCCGGATACGCAGTATTTT. It specifies CASSVGGRAPDTQYF.

The chain joins TRBV7-2 to TRBJ2-7, with a weak D call TRBD1 (5 bases). The length of the CDR3 is 14 residues. Germline V gene data show CDR1 as SGHTA and CDR2 as FQGNSA. Between the trimmed V and J ends, which lost 6 bases and 4 bases, there was a span of 16 bases. Here the CDR3 DNA reads TGTGCCAGCAGTCCTGGCAGGGTTTGGTACGAGCAGTACTTC. As protein: CASSPGRVWYEQYF.

This sequence joins TRBV7-2 and TRBJ2-4; 7 bases match TRBD2. CDR3 length equals 16 residues. Losses at the gene ends were 6 bases for V and 2 bases for J; bases not matched to a gene: 10. Germline V CDR1 and CDR2: SGHTA, FQGNSA. The chain's CDR3 is CASSPGEGRPKNIQYF. The CDR3 nucleotides are TGTGCCAGCAGTCCCGGGGAGGGTCGGCCCAAAAACATTCAGTACTTC. Combining the CDR3 with reference TRBV7-2 and TRBJ2-4 gives the whole variable domain GAGVSQSPSNKVTEKGKDVELRCDPISGHTALYWYRQSLGQGLEFLIYFQGNSAPDKSGLPSDRFSAERTGGSVSTLTIQRTQQEDSAVYLCASSPGEGRPKNIQYFGAGTRLSVL.

The chain carries TRBV11-2 and TRBJ2-7, with a possible D match to TRBD1 (6 bases). CDR1 SGHAT and CDR2 FQNNGV come from the germline V gene. V gave up 3 bases and J gave up 2 bases, with 11 bases separating them. This CDR3 region has 14 residues. CDR3 in amino acids: CASSLSPGAYEQYF. The CDR3 bases are TGTGCCAGCAGCTTGAGTCCAGGGGCCTACGAGCAGTACTTC.

The chain combines TRBV7-7 with TRBJ2-5, with D perhaps TRBD2 (5 bases). V gave up 1 base and J gave up 3 bases, with 6 bases separating them. The CDR3 is made up of 13 amino acids. Germline lookup yields CDR1 SSHAT and CDR2 FNYEAQ (reference sequence). CDR3 loop: CASSLEGEETQYF. CDR3 DNA: TGTGCCAGCAGCTTAGAGGGAGAAGAGACCCAGTACTTC.

The chain links TRBV11-1 to TRBJ1-1; D is possibly TRBD1 (5 bases). Per the germline V gene, CDR1 is SGHAT and CDR2 is FQDESV (reference sequence). Deletions cut 5 bases from V and 3 bases from J, with 19 bases between. The CDR3 totals 16 residues. This CDR3 reads CASSRGEIRVHTEAFF. The CDR3 DNA sequence: TGTGCCAGCAGCCGGGGGGAAATAAGGGTCCACACTGAAGCTTTCTTT.

The gene calls are TRBV27 and TRBJ2-6, with no clear D. There are 14 residues in the CDR3. The germline CDR1 and CDR2 sequences are MNHEY and SMNVEV (reference sequence). Trimming took off 5 bases at V and 0 bases at J, with 5 bases between the two ends. The chain's CDR3 is CASSLSSGANVLTF. The CDR3 region has the DNA TGTGCCAGCAGTCTAAGCTCTGGGGCCAACGTCCTGACTTTC.

This clone has just a few counts. CDR3 DNA sequence: TGTGCCAGTAGTTGGACAGGGTCCTACGAGCAGTACTTC. It translates to CASSWTGSYEQYF. The V and J genes are TRBV19 and TRBJ2-7; 8 positions agree with TRBD1. The CDR3 loop spans 13 amino acids. The junction had 1 base not matched to a gene; V was cut back by 5 bases and J by 1 base. CDR1 LNHDA and CDR2 SQIVND come from the germline V gene (reference sequence).

CDR3 region: CASSVVVPGELFF. The CDR3 region has the DNA TGTGCCAGCAGCGTAGTAGTCCCCGGGGAGCTGTTTTTT. V gene TRBV9 combines with J gene TRBJ2-2; no clear D gene. V was clipped by 0 bases and J by 6 bases, with 6 bases between them. Germline loops: CDR1 SGDLS, CDR2 YYNGEE. The CDR3 spans 13 residues.

CDR3 in DNA: TGTGCCAGCAGCGCGGGACAGTTCTCTGGAAACACCATATATTTT. It is translated as CASSAGQFSGNTIYF. This chain connects TRBV9 to TRBJ1-3; 7 bases align to TRBD1. V dropped 3 bases and J dropped 0; count of bases not matched to a gene: 3. The CDR3 has 15 residues. Germline V gene lookup returns CDR1 SGDLS and CDR2 YYNGEE.

This sequence joins TRBV7-2 and TRBJ2-3; TRBD2 matches 7 bases. Germline V gives CDR1 SGHTA, CDR2 FQGNSA. V gave up 5 bases and J gave up 2 bases; unmatched junction bases: 4. The length of the CDR3 is 14 residues. The CDR3 reads CASSRGGPTDTQYF. The CDR3 nucleotides read TGTGCCAGCAGCCGCGGGGGACCCACAGATACGCAGTATTTT.

The rearrangement joins TRBV7-2 to TRBJ2-2; the match to TRBD2 covers 13 bases. The V gene end was trimmed by 2 bases and the J gene end by 4 bases; junction bases not matched to a gene: 7. Germline V lookup: CDR1 SGHTA, CDR2 FQGNSA. The CDR3 is 18 amino acids. The CDR3 sequence is CASSLQRLAGGRTGELFF. The CDR3 bases are TGTGCCAGCAGCTTACAAAGACTAGCGGGAGGTCGCACCGGGGAGCTGTTTTTT.

The rearrangement uses TRBV11-3 and TRBJ2-1; 12 bases are shared with TRBD2. The CDR3 length is 16 residues. V lost 7 bases to trimming and J lost 8 bases; unmatched junction nucleotides: 12. The germline V gene encodes CDR1 SGHNT and CDR2 YENEEA. CDR3 bases: TGTGCCAGCATCATGATCCTAGCGGGAGGGCCCCATGAGCAGTTCTTC. Protein product: CASIMILAGGPHEQFF.

This chain connects TRBV4-3 to TRBJ2-5, with 10 bases matching TRBD2. The J segment lost 2 bases and the V segment lost 0 bases, leaving 6 bases of the junction unmatched. The CDR3 runs 17 residues. Germline CDR1 reads LGHNA; CDR2 reads YSLEER. The CDR3 coding sequence is TGCGCCAGCAGCCAAGATGTTAGCGGGAGGACTCAAGAGACCCAGTACTTC. It is translated as CASSQDVSGRTQETQYF.

This clone was seen only once. This chain uses TRBV7-9 with TRBJ2-2; D remains ambiguous. CDR1 and CDR2 from the germline V gene are SEHNR and FQNEAQ (reference sequence). The CDR3 runs to 14 residues. Trimming took 3 bases from V and 1 from J, leaving 6 bases between them. The CDR3 DNA reads as TGTGCCAGCAGCTTTGGCGGGAACACCGGGGAGCTGTTTTTT. Its protein is CASSFGGNTGELFF.

This rearrangement joins TRBV7-2 to TRBJ2-1, with 15 bases that match TRBD2. The germline CDR1 and CDR2 sequences are SGHTA and FQGNSA. The CDR3 totals 18 residues. With 0 bases clipped from V and 8 bases from J, the junction kept 8 bases outside the gene matches. Here the CDR3 reads CASSLALWTSGRAHEQFF. CDR3 DNA: TGTGCCAGCAGCTTAGCCTTATGGACTAGCGGGAGGGCCCATGAGCAGTTCTTC.

The V gene is TRBV15, the J gene TRBJ2-5, with a weak D call TRBD2 (6 bases). The CDR3 consists of 15 residues. CDR1 is LNHNV, CDR2 YYDKDF, per germline (reference sequence). V was cut by 0 bases and J by 2 bases, with 10 bases left in between. The CDR3 is CATSRDPGVQETQYF. CDR3 coding DNA: TGTGCCACCAGCAGAGATCCGGGGGTACAAGAGACCCAGTACTTC.

Note on this clone: The conserved phenylalanine or tryptophan normally closing the CDR3 is absent here, so this likely arose from a read error. The chain couples TRBV5-4 to TRBJ2-7, with TRBD1 matching 8 bases. This CDR3 spans 15 amino acids. The germline gives CDR1 SGHNT, CDR2 YYREEE (reference sequence). V was clipped by 0 bases and J by 0 bases; unmatched bases: 2. The CDR3 DNA is TGTGCCAGCAGCTTGGATGGGACAGGCTCCTACGAGCAGTACTCC. As protein: CASSLDGTGSYEQYS.

The chain carries TRBV19 and TRBJ2-1, with TRBD1 identical over 9 bases. This CDR3 contains 14 residues. CDR1 is LNHDA and CDR2 is SQIVND in the germline V gene (reference sequence). Unmatched junction bases numbered 7, after V lost 6 bases and J lost 7 bases. The CDR3 DNA reads as TGTGCCAGTAGCCTACAGGGGGCGCGAAATGAGCAGTTCTTC. Translating gives CASSLQGARNEQFF.

The genes are TRBV27 and TRBJ1-6, with D possibly TRBD1 on 5 matching bases. Trimming pared 2 bases from V and 5 bases from J, leaving 7 bases between. CDR3 length: 14 residues. Germline-derived CDR1 and CDR2 are MNHEY and SMNVEV (reference sequence). Here the CDR3 reads CASSLGGNNSPLHF. CDR3 bases: TGTGCCAGCAGTTTAGGGGGGAATAATTCACCCCTCCACTTT.

The chain joins TRBV25-1 to TRBJ2-1; no definite D call. CDR3 length: 14 residues. Germline V gene sequence: CDR1 MGHDK, CDR2 SYGVNS. V gave up 4 bases and J gave up 0 bases, with 7 bases separating them. CDR3 nucleotide sequence: TGTGCCAGCAGTGGCCTGCGCTCCTACAATGAGCAGTTCTTC. Protein: CASSGLRSYNEQFF. Variable domain in full (rest from reference TRBV25-1 and TRBJ2-1): EADIYQTPRYLVIGTGKKITLECSQTMGHDKMYWYQQDPGMELHLIHYSYGVNSTEKGDLSSESTVSRIRTEHFPLTLESARPSHTSQYLCASSGLRSYNEQFFGPGTRLTVL.

This sequence joins TRBV5-1 and TRBJ2-7; D not resolved. The length of the CDR3 is 13 residues. Trimming took off 1 base at V and 4 bases at J, with 9 bases between the two ends. Looked up from germline, CDR1 is SGHRS and CDR2 is YFSETQ. In DNA form, the CDR3 reads TGCGCCAGCAGCTTGAATACATATTACGAGCAGTACTTC. This sequence encodes CASSLNTYYEQYF.

The chain carries TRBV5-1 and TRBJ1-4, with TRBD1 identical over 11 bases. Germline V CDR1 and CDR2: SGHRS, YFSETQ. CDR3 length: 14 amino acids. V gave up 4 bases and J gave up 7 bases; unmatched junction bases: 3. The CDR3 coding sequence is TGCGCCAGCAGCCGGACAGGGGGCGGTGAAAAACTGTTTTTT. It yields the protein CASSRTGGGEKLFF.

In its sample, this clone was seen once. The chain employs TRBV11-3 and TRBJ1-1; D uncertain. Trimming took off 1 base at V and 0 bases at J, with 6 bases between the two ends. This CDR3 comprises 14 residues. Germline loops: CDR1 SGHNT, CDR2 YENEEA. CDR3 protein: CASSLGGMNTEAFF. The CDR3 DNA is TGTGCCAGCAGCTTAGGCGGCATGAACACTGAAGCTTTCTTT.